Below are 6 T cell receptor beta chains sequenced from a single sample in a study of beta chain features in type 1 diabetes (dated by TCRdb to 2016 to 2019). The library came from the immunoSEQ multiplex PCR assay. The entire amount of isolated RNA was reverse transcribed using the High Capacity cDNA Reverse Transcription Kit, so the sequenced TCRB transcripts were expressed ones. This immuneACCESS table, as held by TCRdb, lists in-frame sequences with V and J called but not all clones. Of the missing ones, under half trace to an unresolved V gene in checked studies; the others have no known cause. The sample table records around 500,000 clones; 10% to 12% of these occur just once. The ten largest make up 0.04% to 0.05% of the sample. The sequenced sample consisted of naive CD4+ T cells from blood. The cell subset or site label of this sample denotes: true naive CD4+ T cells. The receptor set was obtained from a woman aged 18-30 years in good health.

The chain employs TRBV29-1 and TRBJ2-3, with TRBD2 as a possible D gene (6 bases). The germline V gene encodes CDR1 SQVTM and CDR2 ANQGSEA. This CDR3 has 14 residues. V dropped 4 bases and J dropped 0 bases, with 11 bases sitting between them. In DNA form, the CDR3 reads TGCAGCGTTGTAGGAGGGTCTAGCACAGATACGCAGTATTTT. This translates into CSVVGGSSTDTQYF.

The chain recombines TRBV7-8 with TRBJ2-7; 9 nucleotides match TRBD2. V shed 5 bases, J shed 6 bases, and the junction held 14 bases outside the gene matches. CDR1 and CDR2 (germline): SGHVS, FQNEAQ. The CDR3 totals 16 residues. This CDR3 reads CASSHPSGTSWGEQYV. The CDR3 bases are TGTGCCAGCAGCCATCCGTCGGGGACTAGCTGGGGCGAGCAGTACGTC.

V usage is TRBV10-3 and J usage is TRBJ2-1; weak D call: TRBD2 (5 bases). The CDR3 runs to 12 residues. The germline CDR1 and CDR2 sequences are ENHRY and SYGVKD. Between the trimmed V and J ends, which lost 9 bases and 6 bases, there was a span of 12 bases. The DNA for the CDR3 is TGTGCCATACGGGGTTTCGGCAATGAGCAGTTCTTC. Its protein product is CAIRGFGNEQFF.

V usage is TRBV5-1 and J usage is TRBJ2-7, with 8 bases identical to TRBD1. Losses at the gene ends were 2 bases for V and 6 bases for J; bases not matched to a gene: 7. The CDR3 loop spans 14 amino acids. The V gene's germline CDR1 is SGHRS and CDR2 YFSETQ. CDR3 residues: CASSLGQGPREQYV. DNA of the CDR3: TGCGCCAGCAGCTTAGGACAGGGTCCGCGCGAGCAGTACGTC.

This sequence joins TRBV7-7 and TRBJ2-3, with D perhaps being TRBD1 or TRBD2 (6 bases each). Deletions cut 2 bases from V and 6 bases from J, with 12 bases between. Germline CDR1 SSHAT, CDR2 FNYEAQ (reference sequence). The CDR3 contains 14 residues. CDR3 DNA: TGTGCCAGCAGCTTATCCGGGGGCCGGGATACGCAGTATTTT. Its protein product is CASSLSGGRDTQYF. The whole variable domain, remainder taken from reference TRBV7-7 and TRBJ2-3, is GAGVSQSPRYKVTKRGQDVTLRCDPISSHATLYWYQQALGQGPEFLTYFNYEAQPDKSGLPSDRFSAERPEGSISTLTIQRTEQRDSAMYRCASSLSGGRDTQYFGPGTRLTVL.

The chain uses TRBV27 and TRBJ2-6, with D hard to call. CDR1 is MNHEY and CDR2 is SMNVEV in the germline V gene (reference sequence). This CDR3 comprises 13 residues. Deletions cut 7 bases from V and 0 bases from J, with 4 bases between. The CDR3 loop is CASMFSGANVLTF. CDR3 DNA sequence: TGTGCCAGCATGTTCTCTGGGGCCAACGTCCTGACTTTC.